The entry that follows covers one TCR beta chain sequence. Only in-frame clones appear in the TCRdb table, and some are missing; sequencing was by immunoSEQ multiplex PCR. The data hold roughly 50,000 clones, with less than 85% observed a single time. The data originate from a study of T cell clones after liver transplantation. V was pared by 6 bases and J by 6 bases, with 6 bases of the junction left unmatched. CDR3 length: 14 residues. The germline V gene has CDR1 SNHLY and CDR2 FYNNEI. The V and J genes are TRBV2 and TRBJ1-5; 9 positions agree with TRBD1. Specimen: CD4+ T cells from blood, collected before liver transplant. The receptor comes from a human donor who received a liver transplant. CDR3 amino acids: CASRADRGGQPQHF. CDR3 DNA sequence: TGTGCCAGCAGGGCGGACAGGGGTGGTCAGCCCCAGCATTTT.